The T cell receptor beta chain described here comes from a study of Ad26.COV2.S vaccination and SARS-CoV-2 variants. Study-wide points: The breadth of spike-specific CD8+ and CD4+ T cell responses after vaccination was reportedly substantial.

Concerning this clone itself: Its antigen is not identified.

Profiling relied on immunoSEQ multiplex PCR, and the TCRdb table lists in-frame clones only, not all of them. Of roughly 270,000 clones in the sample, over 75% are singletons; the top ten hold 2.5% to 3.5%. Regarding treatment: some 19 received Ad26.COV2.S at low or high dose, single or two shots; a few received placebo; per-sample allocation not given. Day 63 after the first vaccine or placebo injection was the time point for sampling. An adult of 18-55 years in Boston served as donor. This vaccine is an Ad26 vector that expresses the Wuhan-strain SARS-CoV-2 spike. V lost 1 base to trimming and J lost 4 bases, with 19 bases between them. CDR1 is SGHTA, CDR2 FQGNSA, per germline. The CDR3 has 17 residues.

The chain joins TRBV7-2 to TRBJ1-1; D is ambiguous. Sequences were derived from peripheral blood, sampled in a trial of Ad26.COV2.S vaccine versus placebo. This sequence was found in a person between 18 and 65 years old who received the Ad26.COV2.S COVID-19 vaccine or a placebo. The CDR3 region is CASSLGYPSPLGTEAFF. CDR3 DNA: TGTGCCAGCAGCTTAGGGTATCCGAGCCCCCTGGGCACTGAAGCTTTCTTT.